This TCR beta chain was captured in a study of blood T cell repertoires in COVID-19. Study details: COVID-19 samples from acute and convalescent phases originated in the United States, Italy and Spain.

Using immunoSEQ multiplex PCR, the repertoire was profiled, and TCRdb retains in-frame clones only, with some absent. The table lists some 120,000 clones, roughly 80% of them singletons, with approximately 16% in the top ten. In this sample, this clone turned up once. The CDR3 totals 17 residues. In germline, CDR1 is SEHNR, CDR2 FQNEAQ (reference sequence). The V gene end was trimmed by 5 bases and the J gene end by 5 bases; junction bases not matched to a gene: 13. This TCR came from a woman aged 50 to 60 with acute or convalescent COVID-19. Sequenced input: peripheral blood. V gene TRBV7-9 combines with J gene TRBJ2-1, with TRBD2 identical over 9 bases. The CDR3 DNA reads TGTGCCAGCAGCCAATCGGCGGGGGGGCGTTGGGACAATGAGCAGTTCTTC. It yields the protein CASSQSAGGRWDNEQFF.